This TCR beta chain was captured in a study of cytomegalovirus exposure and HLA in healthy donors. Here immunoSEQ multiplex PCR was the method, and the copy in TCRdb shows in-frame clones only, minus some. The sample lists 200,000 or so clones, approximately 88% occurring once. Broader study findings: Specificity of a few CMV-associated chains for CMV antigens was verified in vitro. Most TCR sequences proved rare, with some public TCRs found in many donors. A list of 164 TCR beta chains associated with cytomegalovirus was given. Reports showed the classifier diagnosing cytomegalovirus status with high specificity and sensitivity.

The CDR3 consists of 16 residues. CDR1 is SGHDT and CDR2 is YYEEEE in the germline V gene. The ends lost 3 bases at V and 0 bases at J; junction bases unmatched: 4. Points on this clone: The antigen remains undetermined.

The genes are TRBV5-6 and TRBJ2-1; the match to TRBD1 covers 9 bases. The sequence was obtained from a man aged 18 to 35 in good health and CMV-seropositive. Input material: PBMCs. CDR3 sequence reads: CASSWETGGSYNEQFF. The CDR3 region has the DNA TGTGCCAGCAGCTGGGAGACAGGGGGCTCCTACAATGAGCAGTTCTTC. Together with reference TRBV5-6 and TRBJ2-1, the CDR3 gives the full variable domain: DAGVTQSPTHLIKTRGQQVTLRCSPKSGHDTVSWYQQALGQGPQFIFQYYEEEERQRGNFPDRFSGHQFPNYSSELNVNALLLGDSALYLCASSWETGGSYNEQFFGPGTRLTVL.